This record looks at one T cell receptor (beta chain) sequence and its context. Antigen: not known. Quantitative molecular-barcoded 5'-RACE generated the TCR beta libraries. Via MiXCR, TCRdb re-called the 5' RACE reads, giving one row per CDR3 protein. The sample contains about 390,000 distinct CDR3 sequences, more than 20% of which appear only once. This sample was taken from a study of CD8 T cells in ankylosing spondylitis. The study's findings and limits: In ankylosing spondylitis blood, a motif of 7 to 9 highly homologous TCR beta variants appeared characteristic.

With V trimmed by 3 bases and J by 11 bases, 6 bases remained unmatched. The CDR3 consists of 13 residues. Germline V gives CDR1 LGHDT, CDR2 YNNKEL (reference sequence). The V and J genes are TRBV3-1 and TRBJ2-3, with 9 positions matching TRBD2. The clonotype originates from a male donor with ankylosing spondylitis. What was sequenced was blood, either unsorted or a sorted T cell fraction (not recorded which). CDR3 sequence reads: CASSQVASGVQYF. The CDR3 nucleotides are TGTGCCAGCAGCCAGGTAGCTAGCGGGGTGCAGTATTTT.